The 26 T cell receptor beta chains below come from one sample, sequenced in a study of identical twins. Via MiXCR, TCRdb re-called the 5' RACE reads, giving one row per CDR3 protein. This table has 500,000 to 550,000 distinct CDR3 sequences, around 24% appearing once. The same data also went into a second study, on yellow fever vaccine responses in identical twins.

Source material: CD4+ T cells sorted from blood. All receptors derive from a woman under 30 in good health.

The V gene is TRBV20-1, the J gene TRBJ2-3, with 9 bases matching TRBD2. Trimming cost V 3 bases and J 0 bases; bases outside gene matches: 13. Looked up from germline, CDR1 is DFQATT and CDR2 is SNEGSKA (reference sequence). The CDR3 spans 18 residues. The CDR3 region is CSASLDVLAGRSTDTQYF. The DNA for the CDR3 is TGCAGTGCTAGTCTAGACGTGCTAGCGGGGAGGAGCACAGATACGCAGTATTTT.

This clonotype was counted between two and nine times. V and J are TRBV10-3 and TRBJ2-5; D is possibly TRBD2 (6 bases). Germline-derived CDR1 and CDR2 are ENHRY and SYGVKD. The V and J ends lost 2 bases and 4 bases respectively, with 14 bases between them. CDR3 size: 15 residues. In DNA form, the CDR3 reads TGTGCCATCAGTGAGAGGAGGGCGCGTCTAGAGACCCAGTACTTC. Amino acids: CAISERRARLETQYF.

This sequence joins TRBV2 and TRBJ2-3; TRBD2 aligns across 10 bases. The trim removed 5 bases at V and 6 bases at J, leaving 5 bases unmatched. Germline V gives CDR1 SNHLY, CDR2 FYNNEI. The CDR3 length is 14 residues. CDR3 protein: CASSFSGRADTQYF. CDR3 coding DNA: TGTGCCAGCAGTTTCAGCGGGAGGGCGGATACGCAGTATTTT.

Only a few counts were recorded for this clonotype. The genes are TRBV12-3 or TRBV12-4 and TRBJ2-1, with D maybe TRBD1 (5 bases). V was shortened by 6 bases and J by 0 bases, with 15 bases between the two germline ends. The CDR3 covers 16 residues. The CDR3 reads CASSSRTPSSYNEQFF. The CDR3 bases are TGTGCCAGCAGCAGCAGGACACCGAGCTCCTACAATGAGCAGTTCTTC.

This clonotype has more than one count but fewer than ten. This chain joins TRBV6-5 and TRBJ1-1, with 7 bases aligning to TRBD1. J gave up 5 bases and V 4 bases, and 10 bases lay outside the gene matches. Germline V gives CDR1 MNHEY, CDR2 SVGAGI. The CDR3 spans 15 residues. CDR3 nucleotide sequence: TGTGCCAGCAGTTGGGCCTCCAGGGGGGGGACTGAAGCTTTCTTT. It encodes CASSWASRGGTEAFF.

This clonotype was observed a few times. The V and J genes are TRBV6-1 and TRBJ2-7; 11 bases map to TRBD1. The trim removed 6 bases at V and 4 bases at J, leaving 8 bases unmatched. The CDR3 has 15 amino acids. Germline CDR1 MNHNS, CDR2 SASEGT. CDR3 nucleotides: TGTGCCAGCAGGAAAGGACAGGGGGCGGTGTACGAGCAGTACTTC. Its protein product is CASRKGQGAVYEQYF.

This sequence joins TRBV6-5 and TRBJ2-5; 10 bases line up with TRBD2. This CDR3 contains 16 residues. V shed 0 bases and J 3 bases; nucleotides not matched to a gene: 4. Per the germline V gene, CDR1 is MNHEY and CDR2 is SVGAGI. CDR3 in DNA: TGTGCCAGCAGTTACTCTCAAGGACTAGCGGAAGAGACCCAGTACTTC. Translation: CASSYSQGLAEETQYF.

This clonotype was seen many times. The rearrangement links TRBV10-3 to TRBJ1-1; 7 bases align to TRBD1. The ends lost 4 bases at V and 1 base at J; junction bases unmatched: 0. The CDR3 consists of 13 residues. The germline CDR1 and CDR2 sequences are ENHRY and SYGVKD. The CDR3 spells CAISGDRNTEAFF. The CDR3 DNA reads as TGTGCCATCAGTGGGGACAGGAACACTGAAGCTTTCTTT.

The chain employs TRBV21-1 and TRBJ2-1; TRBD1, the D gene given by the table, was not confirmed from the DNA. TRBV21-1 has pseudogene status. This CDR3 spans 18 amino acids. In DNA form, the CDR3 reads TGTGCCAGCAGCAAATGGGACAGGGGGCCAACCCCTTACAATGAGCAGTTCTTC. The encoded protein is CASSKWDRGPTPYNEQFF.

The CDR3 is CASSAPLAGKDNEQFF. The CDR3 region has the DNA TGTGCCAGCAGCGCCCCGCTAGCGGGAAAGGACAATGAGCAGTTCTTC. The chain employs TRBV7-6 and TRBJ2-1; 9 bases are shared with TRBD2. The CDR3 has 16 amino acids. With 5 bases clipped from V and 5 bases from J, the junction kept 10 bases outside the gene matches. CDR1 and CDR2 (germline): SGHVS, FNYEAQ.

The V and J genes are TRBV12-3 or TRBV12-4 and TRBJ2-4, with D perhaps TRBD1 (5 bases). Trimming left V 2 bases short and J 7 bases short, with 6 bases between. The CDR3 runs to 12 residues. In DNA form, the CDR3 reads TGTGCCAGCAGTTTACAGGGCAACATTCAGTACTTC. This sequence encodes CASSLQGNIQYF.

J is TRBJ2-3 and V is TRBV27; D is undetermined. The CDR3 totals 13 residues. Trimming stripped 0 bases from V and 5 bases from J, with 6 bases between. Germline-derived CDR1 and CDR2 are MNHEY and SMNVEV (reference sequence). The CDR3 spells CASSLSVGDTQYF. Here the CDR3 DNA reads TGTGCCAGCAGTTTATCGGTTGGAGATACGCAGTATTTT.

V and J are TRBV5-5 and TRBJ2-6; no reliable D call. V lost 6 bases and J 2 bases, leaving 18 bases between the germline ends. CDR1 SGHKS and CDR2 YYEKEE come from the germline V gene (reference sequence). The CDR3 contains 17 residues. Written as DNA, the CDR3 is TGTGCCAGCACCGAGGACGCCCCAAACCCTGGGGCCAACGTCCTGACTTTC. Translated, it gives CASTEDAPNPGANVLTF.

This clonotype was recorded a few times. CDR3: CASTDLRADNEQFF. CDR3 DNA sequence: TGTGCCAGCACCGACCTACGGGCGGACAATGAGCAGTTCTTC. The chain joins TRBV6-1 to TRBJ2-1; D unresolved. Trimming took 7 bases from V and 5 from J, leaving 15 bases between them. Looked up from germline, CDR1 is MNHNS and CDR2 is SASEGT. There are 14 residues in the CDR3.

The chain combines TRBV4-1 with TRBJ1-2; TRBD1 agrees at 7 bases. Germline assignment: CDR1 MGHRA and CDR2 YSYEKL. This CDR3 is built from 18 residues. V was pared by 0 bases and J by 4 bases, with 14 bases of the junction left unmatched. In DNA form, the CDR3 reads TGCGCCAGCAGCCAAGATCCGACAGGGCTGGCTGGCGGCTATGGCTACACCTTC. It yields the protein CASSQDPTGLAGGYGYTF.

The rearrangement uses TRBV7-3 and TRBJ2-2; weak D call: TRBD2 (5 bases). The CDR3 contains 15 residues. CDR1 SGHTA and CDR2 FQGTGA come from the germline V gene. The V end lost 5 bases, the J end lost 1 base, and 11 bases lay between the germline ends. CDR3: CASSAEEGNTGELFF. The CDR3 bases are TGTGCCAGCAGCGCGGAAGAGGGGAACACCGGGGAGCTGTTTTTT.

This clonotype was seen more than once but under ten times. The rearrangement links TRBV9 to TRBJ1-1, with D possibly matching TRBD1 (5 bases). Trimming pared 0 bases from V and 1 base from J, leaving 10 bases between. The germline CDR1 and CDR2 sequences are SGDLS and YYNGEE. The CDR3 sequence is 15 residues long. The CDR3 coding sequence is TGTGCCAGCAGCGTAGAAACCGGGGCGAACACTGAAGCTTTCTTT. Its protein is CASSVETGANTEAFF.

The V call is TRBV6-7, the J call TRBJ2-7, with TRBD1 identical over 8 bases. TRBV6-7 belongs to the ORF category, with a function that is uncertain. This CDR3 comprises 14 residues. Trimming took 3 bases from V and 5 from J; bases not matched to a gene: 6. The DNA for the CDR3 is TGTGCCAGCAGTTATCGACAGGGGTTGCACGAGCAGTACGTC. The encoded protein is CASSYRQGLHEQYV.

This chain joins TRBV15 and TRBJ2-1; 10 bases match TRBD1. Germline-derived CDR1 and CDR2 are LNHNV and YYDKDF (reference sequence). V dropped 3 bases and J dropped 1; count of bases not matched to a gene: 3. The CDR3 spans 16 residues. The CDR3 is CATSRRQGASYNEQFF. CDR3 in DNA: TGTGCCACCAGCAGGCGACAGGGGGCTTCCTACAATGAGCAGTTCTTC. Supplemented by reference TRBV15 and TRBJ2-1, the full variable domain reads DAMVIQNPRYQVTQFGKPVTLSCSQTLNHNVMYWYQQKSSQAPKLLFHYYDKDFNNEADTPDNFQSRRPNTSFCFLDIRSPGLGDTAMYLCATSRRQGASYNEQFFGPGTRLTVL.

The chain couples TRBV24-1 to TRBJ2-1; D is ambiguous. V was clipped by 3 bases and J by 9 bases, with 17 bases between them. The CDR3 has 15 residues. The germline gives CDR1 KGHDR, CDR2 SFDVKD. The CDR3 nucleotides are TGTGCCACCAGTGATGGGATTGTCCTACGTAGTGAGCAGTTCTTC. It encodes CATSDGIVLRSEQFF.

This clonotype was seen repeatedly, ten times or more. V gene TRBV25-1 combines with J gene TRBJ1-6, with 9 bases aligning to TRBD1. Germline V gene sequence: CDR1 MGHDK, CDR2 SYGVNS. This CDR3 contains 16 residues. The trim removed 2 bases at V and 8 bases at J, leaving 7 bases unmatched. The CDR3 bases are TGTGCCAGCAGTGAAGCTGGCGGGACAGGGTATTCACCCCTCCACTTT. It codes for CASSEAGGTGYSPLHF.

CDR3: CASSNSRGTYTDTQYF. The CDR3 DNA is TGTGCCAGCAGCAACTCTCGCGGGACTTACACAGATACGCAGTATTTT. The chain is built from TRBV27 and TRBJ2-3, with D maybe TRBD2 (6 bases). V dropped 6 bases and J dropped 2 bases, with 18 bases sitting between them. The germline V gene encodes CDR1 MNHEY and CDR2 SMNVEV (reference sequence). The CDR3 runs 16 residues.

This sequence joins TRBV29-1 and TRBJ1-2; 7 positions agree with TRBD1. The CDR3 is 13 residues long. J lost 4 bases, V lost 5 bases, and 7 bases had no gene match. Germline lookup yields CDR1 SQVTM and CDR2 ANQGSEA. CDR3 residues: CSVILDRSYGYTF. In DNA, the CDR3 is TGCAGCGTTATCCTGGACAGGTCCTATGGCTACACCTTC. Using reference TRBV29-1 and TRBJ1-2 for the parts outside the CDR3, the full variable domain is SAVISQKPSRDICQRGTSLTIQCQVDSQVTMMFWYRQQPGQSLTLIATANQGSEATYESGFVIDKFPISRPNLTFSTLTVSNMSPEDSSIYLCSVILDRSYGYTFGSGTRLTVV.

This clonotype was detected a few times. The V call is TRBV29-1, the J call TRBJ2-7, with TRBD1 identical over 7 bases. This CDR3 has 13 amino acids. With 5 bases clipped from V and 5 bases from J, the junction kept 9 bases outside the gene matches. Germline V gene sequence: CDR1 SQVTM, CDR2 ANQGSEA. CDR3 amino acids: CSVPEGAGHEQYV. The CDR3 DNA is TGCAGCGTTCCCGAGGGGGCCGGACACGAGCAGTACGTC.

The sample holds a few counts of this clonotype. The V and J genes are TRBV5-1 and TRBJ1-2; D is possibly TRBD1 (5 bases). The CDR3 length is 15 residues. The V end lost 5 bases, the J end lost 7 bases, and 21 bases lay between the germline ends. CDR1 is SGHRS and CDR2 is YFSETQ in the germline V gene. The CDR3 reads CASSGSGTESRGYTF. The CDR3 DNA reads TGCGCCAGCAGTGGGTCAGGGACGGAATCTCGTGGCTACACCTTC.

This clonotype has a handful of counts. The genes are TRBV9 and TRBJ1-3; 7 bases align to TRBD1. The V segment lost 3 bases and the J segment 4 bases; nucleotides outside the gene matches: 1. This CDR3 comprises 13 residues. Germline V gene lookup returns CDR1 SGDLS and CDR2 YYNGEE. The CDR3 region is CASSADRGNTIYF. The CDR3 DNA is TGTGCCAGCAGCGCGGACAGGGGAAACACCATATATTTT.